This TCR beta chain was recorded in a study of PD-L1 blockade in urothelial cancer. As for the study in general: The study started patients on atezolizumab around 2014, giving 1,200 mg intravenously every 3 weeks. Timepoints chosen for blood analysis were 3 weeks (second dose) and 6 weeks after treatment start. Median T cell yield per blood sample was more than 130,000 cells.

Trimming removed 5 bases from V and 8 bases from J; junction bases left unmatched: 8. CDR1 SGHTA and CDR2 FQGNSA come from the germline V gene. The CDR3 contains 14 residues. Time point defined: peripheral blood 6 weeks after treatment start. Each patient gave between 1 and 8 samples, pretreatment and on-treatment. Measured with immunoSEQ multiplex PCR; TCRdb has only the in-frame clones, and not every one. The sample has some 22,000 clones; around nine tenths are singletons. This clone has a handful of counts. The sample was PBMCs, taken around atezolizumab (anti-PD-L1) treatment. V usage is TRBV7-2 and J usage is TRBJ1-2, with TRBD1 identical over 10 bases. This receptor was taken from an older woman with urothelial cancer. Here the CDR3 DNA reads TGTGCCAGCAGCGCCGGGACAGGGGCGGAAGGCTACACCTTC. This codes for CASSAGTGAEGYTF.